This TCR beta chain was identified during a study of blood T cell repertoires in COVID-19. Background on the study: PBMCs, B-cell-depleted T cells, or T cells provided the cDNA or gDNA that made up the material.

Original processing methods: From reference gene primer amplification, estimates of nucleated cell counts were derived. Sequencing was performed with immunoSEQ multiplex PCR; in TCRdb, only in-frame clones are kept and a portion is missing. V and J calls and clone size are given by that table; D and trimming were obtained from the DNA. Among about 250,000 clones listed, 83% were seen once. Germline V lookup: CDR1 SGHRS, CDR2 YFSETQ. This CDR3 is 11 amino acids long. V shed 4 bases and J shed 8 bases, with 9 bases lying between them. Input material: peripheral blood. The chain employs TRBV5-1 and TRBJ1-1; D uncertain. The origin of this receptor is a man aged 35-49 years with active or convalescent COVID-19. The CDR3 DNA sequence: TGCGCCAGCAGCCTAGAGCAAGAAGCTTTCTTT. This encodes CASSLEQEAFF.